A single sample gave rise to the 10 T cell receptor beta chains below, sequenced in a study of T cell changes during pregnancy in multiple sclerosis. The method was immunoSEQ multiplex PCR; TCRdb's version includes in-frame clones alone and lacks a portion of them. This sample yields tens of thousands of clones, of which roughly 88% are seen a single time; around 4.8% belongs to the top ten. The material sequenced was peripheral blood, taken in the second trimester of pregnancy. The receptors stem from a female donor in good health, enrolled as a control in a pregnancy study.

CDR3: CASSRDRGRGYTGELFF. DNA for the CDR3: TGTGCCAGCAGCCGGGACAGGGGGCGCGGGTACACCGGGGAGCTGTTTTTT. This chain links TRBV21-1 with TRBJ2-2; TRBD1, the table's D call, was not compared with the DNA. TRBV21-1 is shown as a pseudogene. The CDR3 consists of 17 residues.

The chain uses TRBV5-1 and TRBJ1-3; TRBD1 matches 7 bases. V gave up 4 bases and J gave up 4 bases; unmatched junction bases: 11. The germline CDR1 and CDR2 sequences are SGHRS and YFSETQ. The CDR3 spans 16 residues. The CDR3: CASSESTGVGGNTIYF. DNA for the CDR3: TGCGCCAGCAGCGAATCAACAGGGGTTGGAGGAAACACCATATATTTT.

This chain connects TRBV18 to TRBJ2-1, with D unresolved. The germline V gene has CDR1 KGHSH and CDR2 LQKENI. This CDR3 is built from 16 residues. V lost 0 bases, J lost 1 base, and 10 bases lay in between. For the CDR3, the DNA is TGTGCCAGCTCACCACCCCAGGTACCATCCTACAATGAGCAGTTCTTC. This encodes CASSPPQVPSYNEQFF. The complete variable domain, with remaining parts taken from reference TRBV18 and TRBJ2-1, reads NAGVMQNPRHLVRRRGQEARLRCSPMKGHSHVYWYRQLPEEGLKFMVYLQKENIIDESGMPKERFSAEFPKEGPSILRIQQVVRGDSAAYFCASSPPQVPSYNEQFFGPGTRLTVL.

This CDR3 is CAWSVGTGLSPLHF. The CDR3 DNA sequence: TGTGCCTGGAGTGTCGGGACAGGGTTATCACCCCTCCACTTT. The chain employs TRBV30 and TRBJ1-6; 9 bases line up with TRBD1. Germline V gene data show CDR1 as GTSNPN and CDR2 as SVGIG (reference sequence). V shed 0 bases, J shed 10 bases, and the junction held 4 bases outside the gene matches. This CDR3 is 14 amino acids long.

The gene calls are TRBV4-1 and TRBJ2-1; 9 nucleotides line up with TRBD2. Germline lookup yields CDR1 MGHRA and CDR2 YSYEKL. The ends lost 1 base at V and 5 bases at J; junction bases unmatched: 3. The CDR3 length is 15 residues. The CDR3 sequence is CASSQGGGRDNEQFF. In nucleotides, the CDR3 is TGCGCCAGCAGCCAAGGAGGCGGGAGGGACAATGAGCAGTTCTTC.

The genes are TRBV6-4 and TRBJ1-6; D may be TRBD1 (6 bases). The V and J ends lost 0 bases and 9 bases respectively, with 12 bases between them. Germline assignment: CDR1 MRHNA and CDR2 SNTAGT. The CDR3 has 15 amino acids. Here the CDR3 reads CASSDSTDRTSPLHF. The CDR3, as DNA: TGTGCCAGCAGTGACTCTACAGACAGGACTTCACCCCTCCACTTT.

This clone has a single count. A read error may produce the germline difference seen at one junction end. The CDR3 coding sequence is TGTGCCAGCAGCTTAGGGCTGGGACAAGACTTC. This gives the protein CASSLGLGQDF. The chain combines TRBV7-9 with TRBJ1-2; a weak D match, TRBD1 (6 bases). The CDR3 contains 11 residues. Germline assignment: CDR1 SEHNR and CDR2 FQNEAQ (reference sequence).

The chain uses TRBV27 and TRBJ1-2; 9 bases line up with TRBD1. CDR1 is MNHEY, CDR2 SMNVEV, per germline (reference sequence). The V and J ends lost 0 bases and 5 bases, in that order; junction bases with no gene match: 10. This CDR3 is 17 amino acids long. The CDR3 bases are TGTGCCAGCAGTTTATCGGTATCTGGAGGACAGGGGTATGGCTACACCTTC. It codes for CASSLSVSGGQGYGYTF.

The genes are TRBV6-1 and TRBJ1-5; D is ambiguous. V lost 1 base, J lost 1 base, and 11 bases lay in between. Germline CDR1 and CDR2: MNHNS and SASEGT. CDR3 size: 16 residues. The CDR3 nucleotides are TGTGCCAGCAGTGAAGTTGGGGAGAAGAGCAATCAGCCCCAGCATTTT. Amino acids: CASSEVGEKSNQPQHF.

This clone came up once. This rearrangement joins TRBV6-4 to TRBJ2-2; no clear D gene. The CDR3 contains 14 residues. Trimming removed 0 bases at V and 5 bases at J, with 7 bases between. CDR1 MRHNA and CDR2 SNTAGT come from the germline V gene. As DNA, the CDR3 is TGTGCCAGCAGTGACTCTAGCACGACCGGGGAGCTGTTTTTT. This encodes CASSDSSTTGELFF.